These 10 T cell receptor beta chains were sequenced from one sample in a study of CD8+ T cells in alopecia areata. As for treatment: oral pan-JAK inhibitor, 5-10 mg twice daily. cDNA reverse transcribed from extracted RNA served as the sequencing template. The data were produced by immunoSEQ multiplex PCR, yet TCRdb's version contains in-frame clones alone and is incomplete. Among around 290,000 clones listed, roughly 50% were seen once. The specimen comprised CD4+ T cells sorted from blood, sampled at week 24, from a patient treated with tofacitinib. The origin of the receptors is a human donor with alopecia areata.

This chain links TRBV9 with TRBJ2-3; D possibly matches TRBD1 or TRBD2 (5 bases each). V shed 0 bases and J shed 5 bases, with 13 bases lying between them. Germline lookup yields CDR1 SGDLS and CDR2 YYNGEE. The CDR3 loop spans 15 amino acids. CDR3 DNA sequence: TGTGCCAGCAGCGTAGCGATCGGGGCAATAGATACGCAGTATTTT. As protein: CASSVAIGAIDTQYF.

The chain carries TRBV4-1 and TRBJ2-5; no reliable D call. CDR1 MGHRA and CDR2 YSYEKL come from the germline V gene. The CDR3 has 13 amino acids. The V end lost 2 bases, the J end lost 1 base, and 5 bases lay between the germline ends. CDR3 in DNA: TGCGCCAGCAGCCAATTTAGCCAAGAGACCCAGTACTTC. Its translation: CASSQFSQETQYF.

V usage is TRBV30 and J usage is TRBJ2-6; D ambiguous. CDR1 is GTSNPN, CDR2 SVGIG, per germline (reference sequence). There are 13 residues in the CDR3. V was trimmed by 4 bases and J by 0 bases, leaving 4 bases between them. This CDR3 reads CAWTDSGANVLTF. The CDR3 nucleotides read TGTGCCTGGACCGACTCTGGGGCCAACGTCCTGACTTTC.

The genes are TRBV29-1 and TRBJ2-3; TRBD2 aligns across 7 bases. Germline loops: CDR1 SQVTM, CDR2 ANQGSEA. The CDR3 covers 13 residues. With V trimmed by 7 bases and J by 5 bases, 9 bases remained unmatched. For the CDR3, the DNA is TGCAGCGCTTCCGACGGCGGGGGAGATACGCAGTATTTT. Its protein is CSASDGGGDTQYF.

The V call is TRBV7-2, the J call TRBJ2-3; D is unresolved. CDR3 length: 13 amino acids. Germline V gene sequence: CDR1 SGHTA, CDR2 FQGNSA. The V end lost 1 base, the J end lost 2 bases, and 4 bases lay between the germline ends. In DNA form, the CDR3 reads TGTGCCAGCAGCTTAGGCGCCACAGATACGCAGTATTTT. Its translation: CASSLGATDTQYF.

The V call is TRBV7-2, the J call TRBJ2-3; the match to TRBD2 covers 8 bases. The CDR3 sequence is 14 residues long. The germline gives CDR1 SGHTA, CDR2 FQGNSA. J gave up 5 bases and V 6 bases, and 7 bases lay outside the gene matches. For the CDR3, the DNA is TGTGCCAGCAGTAAGCGGGGGCGGGGAGATACGCAGTATTTT. Its protein is CASSKRGRGDTQYF.

The rearrangement uses TRBV28 and TRBJ1-1; TRBD1 matches 10 bases. J was trimmed by 5 bases and V by 7 bases; bases with no gene match: 16. This CDR3 is built from 17 residues. In germline, CDR1 is MDHEN, CDR2 SYDVKM. The DNA of the CDR3 is TGTGCCAGCATCAGCAGGGACAGGGGTGTTCGTAAGACTGAAGCTTTCTTT. The encoded protein is CASISRDRGVRKTEAFF.

This clone has only a few counts. This chain uses TRBV19 with TRBJ1-3; D not resolved. V lost 5 bases, J lost 3 bases, and 11 bases lay in between. This CDR3 spans 14 amino acids. CDR1 is LNHDA, CDR2 SQIVND, per germline (reference sequence). CDR3 amino acids: CASSAGMDGNTIYF. The CDR3 DNA reads as TGTGCCAGTAGTGCCGGGATGGATGGAAACACCATATATTTT.

The chain has TRBV5-1 and TRBJ2-1; D is tentatively TRBD1 or TRBD2 (6 bases each). Germline V gene sequence: CDR1 SGHRS, CDR2 YFSETQ. CDR3 length: 15 amino acids. V gave up 2 bases and J gave up 6 bases, with 15 bases separating them. For the CDR3, the DNA is TGCGCCAGCAGCTTAGGGCAGGGGAGGAGCAATGAGCAGTTCTTC. Translation: CASSLGQGRSNEQFF.

V gene TRBV5-1 combines with J gene TRBJ2-1, with TRBD1 matching over 7 bases. Trimming took 0 bases from V and 6 from J; bases not matched to a gene: 6. Germline V gene sequence: CDR1 SGHRS, CDR2 YFSETQ. The CDR3 is 15 amino acids. CDR3 loop: CASSLETGIRNEQFF. In nucleotides, the CDR3 is TGCGCCAGCAGCTTGGAGACAGGGATCCGCAATGAGCAGTTCTTC.